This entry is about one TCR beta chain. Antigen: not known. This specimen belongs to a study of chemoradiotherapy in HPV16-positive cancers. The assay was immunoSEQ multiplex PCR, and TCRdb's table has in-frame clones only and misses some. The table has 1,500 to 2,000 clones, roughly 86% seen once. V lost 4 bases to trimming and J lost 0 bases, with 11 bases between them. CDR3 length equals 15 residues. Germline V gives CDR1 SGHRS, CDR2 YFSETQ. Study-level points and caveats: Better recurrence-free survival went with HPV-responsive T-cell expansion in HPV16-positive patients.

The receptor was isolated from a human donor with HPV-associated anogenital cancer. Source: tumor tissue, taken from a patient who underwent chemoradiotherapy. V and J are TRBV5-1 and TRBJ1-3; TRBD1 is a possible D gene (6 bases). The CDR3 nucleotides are TGCGCCAGCAGCATCGACAGGAGCTCTGGAAACACCATATATTTT. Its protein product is CASSIDRSSGNTIYF. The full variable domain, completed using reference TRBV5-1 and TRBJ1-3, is KAGVTQTPRYLIKTRGQQVTLSCSPISGHRSVSWYQQTPGQGLQFLFEYFSETQRNKGNFPGRFSGRQFSNSRSEMNVSTLELGDSALYLCASSIDRSSGNTIYFGEGSWLTVV.